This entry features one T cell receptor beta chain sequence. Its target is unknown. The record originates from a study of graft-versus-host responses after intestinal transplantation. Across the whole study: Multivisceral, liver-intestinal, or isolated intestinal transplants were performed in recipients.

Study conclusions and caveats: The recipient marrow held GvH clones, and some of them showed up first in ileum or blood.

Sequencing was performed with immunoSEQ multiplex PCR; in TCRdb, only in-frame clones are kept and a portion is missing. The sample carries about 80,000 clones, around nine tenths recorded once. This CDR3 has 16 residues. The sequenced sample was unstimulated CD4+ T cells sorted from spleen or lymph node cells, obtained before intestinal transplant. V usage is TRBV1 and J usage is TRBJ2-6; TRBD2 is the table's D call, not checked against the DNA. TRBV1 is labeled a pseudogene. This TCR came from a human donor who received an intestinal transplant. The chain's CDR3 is CTSSQEADSGANVLTF. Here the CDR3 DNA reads TGCACCAGCAGCCAAGAGGCGGATTCTGGGGCCAACGTCCTGACTTTC.